Only one count was recorded for the clone carrying this T cell receptor beta chain. One end of the junction fails to match germline, which may point to a read error. This record belongs to a study of Graves' ophthalmopathy and Graves' hyperthyroidism. Germline V gene data show CDR1 as ENHRY and CDR2 as SYGVKD. The CDR3 runs 17 residues. RNA transcripts were the template, and TCR beta CDR3 regions were amplified from them. An initial RT-PCR round employing HTBI primers preceded a second-round multiplex PCR. TCRdb fed the multiplex PCR reads into MiXCR, producing one record per CDR3 protein. The sample records 650,000 to 900,000 distinct CDR3 sequences, 35% to 50% being singletons.

What was sequenced was peripheral blood. This clonotype was sampled from an adult man with Graves' ophthalmopathy. The chain joins TRBV10-3 to TRBJ2-5, with TRBD2 identical over 8 bases. This chain's CDR3 is CASSLGRGAAYQEAQYF. DNA of the CDR3: TGTGCCAGCAGTTTAGGGCGGGGGGCGGCCTACCAAGAGGCCCAGTACTTC.